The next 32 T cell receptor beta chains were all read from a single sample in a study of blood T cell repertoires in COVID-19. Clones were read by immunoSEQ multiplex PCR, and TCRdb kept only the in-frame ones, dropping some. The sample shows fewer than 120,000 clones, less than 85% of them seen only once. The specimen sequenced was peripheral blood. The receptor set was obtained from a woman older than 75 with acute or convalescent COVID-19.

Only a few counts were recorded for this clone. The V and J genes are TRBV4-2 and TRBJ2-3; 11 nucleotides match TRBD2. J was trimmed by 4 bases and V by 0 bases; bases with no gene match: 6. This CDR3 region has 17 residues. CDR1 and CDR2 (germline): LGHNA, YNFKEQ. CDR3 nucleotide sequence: TGTGCCAGCAGCCAAGACGTGGAACTAGCGGGAGCAGATACGCAGTATTTT. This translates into CASSQDVELAGADTQYF.

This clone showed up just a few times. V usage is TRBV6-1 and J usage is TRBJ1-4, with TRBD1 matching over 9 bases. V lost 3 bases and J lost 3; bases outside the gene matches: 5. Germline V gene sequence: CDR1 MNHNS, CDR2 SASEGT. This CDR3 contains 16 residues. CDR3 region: CASSDPRTGANEKLFF. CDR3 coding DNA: TGTGCCAGCAGTGACCCTAGGACAGGGGCTAATGAAAAACTGTTTTTT.

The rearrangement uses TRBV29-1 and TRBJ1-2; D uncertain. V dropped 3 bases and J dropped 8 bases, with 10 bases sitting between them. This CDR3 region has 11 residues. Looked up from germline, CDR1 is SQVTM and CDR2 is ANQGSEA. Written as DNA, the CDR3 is TGCAGCGTTGACTCAACCGGGGGCTACACCTTC. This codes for CSVDSTGGYTF.

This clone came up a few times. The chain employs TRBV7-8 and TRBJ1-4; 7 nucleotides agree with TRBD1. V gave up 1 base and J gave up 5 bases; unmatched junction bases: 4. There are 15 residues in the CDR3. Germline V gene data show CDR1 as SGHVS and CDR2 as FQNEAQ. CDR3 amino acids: CASSLETGWNEKLFF. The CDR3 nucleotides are TGTGCCAGCAGCTTAGAGACAGGGTGGAATGAAAAACTGTTTTTT.

CDR3 sequence reads: CASSYTDYGYTF. The CDR3 nucleotides read TGTGCCAGCAGTTACACAGACTATGGCTACACCTTC. The gene calls are TRBV6-2 or TRBV6-3 and TRBJ1-2; D is ambiguous. CDR3 size: 12 residues. Germline values: CDR1 MNHEY, CDR2 SVGEGT. The V end lost 2 bases, the J end lost 3 bases, and 4 bases lay between the germline ends.

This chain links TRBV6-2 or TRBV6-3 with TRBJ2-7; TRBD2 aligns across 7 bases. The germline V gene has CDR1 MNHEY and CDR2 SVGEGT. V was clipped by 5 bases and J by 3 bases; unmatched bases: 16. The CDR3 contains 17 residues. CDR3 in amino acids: CASSHLLGVVAGYEQYF. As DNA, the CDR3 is TGTGCCAGCAGTCACCTACTGGGCGTAGTAGCGGGCTACGAGCAGTACTTC.

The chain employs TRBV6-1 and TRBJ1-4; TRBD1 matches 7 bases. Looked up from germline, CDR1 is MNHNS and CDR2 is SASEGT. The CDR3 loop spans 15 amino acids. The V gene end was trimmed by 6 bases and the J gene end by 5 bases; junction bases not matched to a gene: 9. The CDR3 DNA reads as TGTGCCAGCAGGGCCAAGGGACAGCAGAATGAAAAACTGTTTTTT. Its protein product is CASRAKGQQNEKLFF.

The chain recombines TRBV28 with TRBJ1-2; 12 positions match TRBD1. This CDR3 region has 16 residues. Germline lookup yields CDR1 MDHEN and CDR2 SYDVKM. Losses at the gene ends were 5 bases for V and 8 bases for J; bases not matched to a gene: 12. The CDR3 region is CASSLTAGQGAEGYTF. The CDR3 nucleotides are TGTGCCAGCAGTCTCACCGCGGGACAGGGGGCGGAGGGCTACACCTTC.

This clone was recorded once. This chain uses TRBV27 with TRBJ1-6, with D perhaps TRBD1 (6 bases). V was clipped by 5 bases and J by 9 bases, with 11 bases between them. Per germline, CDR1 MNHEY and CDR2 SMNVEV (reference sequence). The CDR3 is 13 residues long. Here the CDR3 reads CASSRDTISPLHF. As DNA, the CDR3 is TGTGCCAGCAGTCGGGACACAATTTCACCCCTCCACTTT.

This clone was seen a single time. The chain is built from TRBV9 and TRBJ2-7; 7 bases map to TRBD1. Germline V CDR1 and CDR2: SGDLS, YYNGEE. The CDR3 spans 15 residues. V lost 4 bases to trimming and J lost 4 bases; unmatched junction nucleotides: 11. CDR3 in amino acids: CASSPQATGVYEQYF. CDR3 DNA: TGTGCCAGCAGCCCACAGGCAACAGGGGTGTACGAGCAGTACTTC.

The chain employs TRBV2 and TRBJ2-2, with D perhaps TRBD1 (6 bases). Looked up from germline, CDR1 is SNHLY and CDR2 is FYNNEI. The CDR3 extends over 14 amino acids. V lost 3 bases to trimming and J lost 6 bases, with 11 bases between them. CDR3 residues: CASSDRGIAGELFF. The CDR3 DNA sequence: TGTGCCAGCAGTGACAGGGGAATTGCCGGGGAGCTGTTTTTT.

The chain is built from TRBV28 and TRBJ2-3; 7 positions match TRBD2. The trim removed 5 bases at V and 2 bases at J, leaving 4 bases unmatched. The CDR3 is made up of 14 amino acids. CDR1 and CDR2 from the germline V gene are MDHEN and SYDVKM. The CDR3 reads CASSGGLNTDTQYF. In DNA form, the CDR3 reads TGTGCCAGCAGTGGGGGACTAAACACAGATACGCAGTATTTT. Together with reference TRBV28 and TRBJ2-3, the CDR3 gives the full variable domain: DVKVTQSSRYLVKRTGEKVFLECVQDMDHENMFWYRQDPGLGLRLIYFSYDVKMKEKGDIPEGYSVSREKKERFSLILESASTNQTSMYLCASSGGLNTDTQYFGPGTRLTVL.

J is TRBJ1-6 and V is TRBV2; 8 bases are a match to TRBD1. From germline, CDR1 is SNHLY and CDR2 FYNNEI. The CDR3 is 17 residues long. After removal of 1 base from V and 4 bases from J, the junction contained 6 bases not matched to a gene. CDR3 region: CASSEEGTGVYNSPLHF. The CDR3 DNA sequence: TGTGCCAGCAGTGAAGAGGGGACAGGAGTTTATAATTCACCCCTCCACTTT. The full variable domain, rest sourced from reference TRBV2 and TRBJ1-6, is EPEVTQTPSHQVTQMGQEVILRCVPISNHLYFYWYRQILGQKVEFLVSFYNNEISEKSEIFDDQFSVERPDGSNFTLKIRSTKLEDSAMYFCASSEEGTGVYNSPLHFGNGTRLTVT.

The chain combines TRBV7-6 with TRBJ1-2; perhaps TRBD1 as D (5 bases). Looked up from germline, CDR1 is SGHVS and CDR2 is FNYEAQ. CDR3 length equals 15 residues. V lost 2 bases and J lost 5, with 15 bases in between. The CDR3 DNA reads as TGTGCCAGCAGCTTATCAACTCAGGGTTTTTATGGCTACACCTTC. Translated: CASSLSTQGFYGYTF.

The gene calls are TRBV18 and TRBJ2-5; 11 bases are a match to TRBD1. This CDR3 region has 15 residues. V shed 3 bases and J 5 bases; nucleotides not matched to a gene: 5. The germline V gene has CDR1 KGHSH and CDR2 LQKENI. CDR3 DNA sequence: TGTGCCAGCTCACCGGACAGGGGGCAGGGGGAGACCCAGTACTTC. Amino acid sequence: CASSPDRGQGETQYF.

DNA for the CDR3: TGTGCCAGCAGTTTTCAGGGGGCTGACACTGAAGCTTTCTTT. It is translated as CASSFQGADTEAFF. The chain carries TRBV2 and TRBJ1-1, with 8 nucleotides matching TRBD1. The V gene's germline CDR1 is SNHLY and CDR2 FYNNEI. V shed 5 bases and J 3 bases; nucleotides not matched to a gene: 5. The CDR3 has 14 amino acids.

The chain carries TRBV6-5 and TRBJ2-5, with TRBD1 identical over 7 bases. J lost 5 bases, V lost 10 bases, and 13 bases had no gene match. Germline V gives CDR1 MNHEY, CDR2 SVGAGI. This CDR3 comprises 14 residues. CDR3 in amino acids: CAIHRGRATETQYF. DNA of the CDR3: TGTGCCATACACAGGGGACGCGCTACGGAGACCCAGTACTTC.

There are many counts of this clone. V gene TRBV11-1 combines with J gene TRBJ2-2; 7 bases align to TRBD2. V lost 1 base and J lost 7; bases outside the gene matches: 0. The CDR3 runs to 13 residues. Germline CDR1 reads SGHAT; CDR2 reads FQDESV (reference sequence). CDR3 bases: TGTGCCAGCAGCTTAGGGACTAGCGGGGAGCTGTTTTTT. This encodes CASSLGTSGELFF.

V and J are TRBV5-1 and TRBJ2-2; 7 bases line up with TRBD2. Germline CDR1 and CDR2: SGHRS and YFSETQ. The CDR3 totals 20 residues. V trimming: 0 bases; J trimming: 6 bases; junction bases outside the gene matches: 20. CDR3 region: CASSLVQGVWTRIISGELFF. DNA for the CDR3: TGCGCCAGCAGCTTGGTCCAGGGTGTGTGGACTAGGATAATTTCCGGGGAGCTGTTTTTT.

Written as DNA, the CDR3 is TGTGCCAGCAGAACTTCTAGCGGGGGAGGCGACTACGAGCAGTACTTC. Its translation is CASRTSSGGGDYEQYF. This rearrangement joins TRBV2 to TRBJ2-7; 10 nucleotides align to TRBD2. V was clipped by 6 bases and J by 3 bases; unmatched bases: 11. This CDR3 has 16 amino acids. CDR1 and CDR2 (germline): SNHLY, FYNNEI.

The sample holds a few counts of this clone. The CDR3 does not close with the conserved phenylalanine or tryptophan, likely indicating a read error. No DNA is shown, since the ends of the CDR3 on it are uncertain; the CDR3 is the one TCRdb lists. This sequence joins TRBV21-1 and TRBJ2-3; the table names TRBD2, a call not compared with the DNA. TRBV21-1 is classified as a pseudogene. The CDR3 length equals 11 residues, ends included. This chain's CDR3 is CASSKRVPSGN.

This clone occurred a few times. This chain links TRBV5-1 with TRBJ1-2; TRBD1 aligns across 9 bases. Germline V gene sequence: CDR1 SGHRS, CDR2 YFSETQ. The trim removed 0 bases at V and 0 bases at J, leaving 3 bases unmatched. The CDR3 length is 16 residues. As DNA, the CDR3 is TGCGCCAGCAGCTTGGCCCGGGACAGGGCTAACTATGGCTACACCTTC. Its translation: CASSLARDRANYGYTF.

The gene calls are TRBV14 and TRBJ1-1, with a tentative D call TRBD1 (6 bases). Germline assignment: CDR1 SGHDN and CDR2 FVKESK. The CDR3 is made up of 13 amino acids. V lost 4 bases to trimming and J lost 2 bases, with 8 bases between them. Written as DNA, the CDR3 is TGTGCCAGCAGCCCACAGGGAAACACTGAAGCTTTCTTT. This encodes CASSPQGNTEAFF. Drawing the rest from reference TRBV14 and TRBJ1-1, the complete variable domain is EAGVTQFPSHSVIEKGQTVTLRCDPISGHDNLYWYRRVMGKEIKFLLHFVKESKQDESGMPNNRFLAERTGGTYSTLKVQPAELEDSGVYFCASSPQGNTEAFFGQGTRLTVV.

The DNA for the CDR3 is TGTGCCAGCAGTTACTCATCCCCTATATACAATGAGCAGTTCTTC. Its translation is CASSYSSPIYNEQFF. V gene TRBV6-5 combines with J gene TRBJ2-1; D is uncertain. Germline V CDR1 and CDR2: MNHEY, SVGAGI. The CDR3 consists of 15 residues. V was cut by 0 bases and J by 4 bases, with 10 bases left in between.

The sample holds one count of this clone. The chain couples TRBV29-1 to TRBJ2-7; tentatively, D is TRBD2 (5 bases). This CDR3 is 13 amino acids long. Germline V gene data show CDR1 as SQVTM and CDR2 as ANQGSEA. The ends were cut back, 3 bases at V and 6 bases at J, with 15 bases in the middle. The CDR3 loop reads CSVERAGLSEQYF. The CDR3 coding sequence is TGCAGCGTTGAGCGGGCTGGGCTTTCCGAGCAGTACTTC.

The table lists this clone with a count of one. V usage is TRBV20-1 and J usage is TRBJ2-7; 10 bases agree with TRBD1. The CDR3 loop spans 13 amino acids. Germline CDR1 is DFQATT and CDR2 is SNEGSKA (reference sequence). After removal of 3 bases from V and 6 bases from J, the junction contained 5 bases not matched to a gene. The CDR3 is CSASPGQGFEQYF. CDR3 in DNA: TGCAGTGCTAGTCCGGGACAGGGGTTCGAGCAGTACTTC.

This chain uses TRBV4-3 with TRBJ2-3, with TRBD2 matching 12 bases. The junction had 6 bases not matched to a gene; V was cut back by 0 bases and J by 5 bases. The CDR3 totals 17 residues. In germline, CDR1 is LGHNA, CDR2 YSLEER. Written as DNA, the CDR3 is TGCGCCAGCAGCCAAGATCCCCTAGCGGGAGGGAAAGATACGCAGTATTTT. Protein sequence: CASSQDPLAGGKDTQYF.

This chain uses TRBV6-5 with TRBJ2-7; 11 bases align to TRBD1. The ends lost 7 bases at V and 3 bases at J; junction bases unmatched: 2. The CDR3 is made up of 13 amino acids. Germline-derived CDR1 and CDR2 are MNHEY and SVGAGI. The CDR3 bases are TGTGCCAGCACCGGGACAGGGGGCTACGAGCAGTACTTC. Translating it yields CASTGTGGYEQYF.

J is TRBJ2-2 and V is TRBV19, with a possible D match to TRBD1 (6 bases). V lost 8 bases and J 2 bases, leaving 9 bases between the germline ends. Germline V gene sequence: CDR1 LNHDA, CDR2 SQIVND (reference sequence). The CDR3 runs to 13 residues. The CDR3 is CASADSNTGELFF. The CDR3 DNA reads TGTGCCAGTGCGGACAGTAACACCGGGGAGCTGTTTTTT.

The CDR3 nucleotides are TGTGCCAGCAGCCCGAAGCGGGGGCCTGGCACAGATACGCAGTATTTT. Translating gives CASSPKRGPGTDTQYF. The gene calls are TRBV7-6 and TRBJ2-3; 8 bases fit TRBD2. The length of the CDR3 is 16 residues. V shed 5 bases, J shed 1 base, and the junction held 8 bases outside the gene matches. Germline V lookup: CDR1 SGHVS, CDR2 FNYEAQ.

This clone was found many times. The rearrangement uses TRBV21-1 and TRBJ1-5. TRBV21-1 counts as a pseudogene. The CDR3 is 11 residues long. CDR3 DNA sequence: TGTGCCAGCAGCAAAGTGAGGGATAAGAATTTT. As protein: CASSKVRDKNF.

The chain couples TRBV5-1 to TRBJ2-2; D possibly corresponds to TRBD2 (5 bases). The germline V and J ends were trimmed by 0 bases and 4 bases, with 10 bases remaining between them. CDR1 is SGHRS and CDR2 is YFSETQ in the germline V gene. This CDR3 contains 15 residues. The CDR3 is CASSLAADFTGELFF. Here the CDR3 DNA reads TGCGCCAGCAGCTTGGCGGCGGACTTCACCGGGGAGCTGTTTTTT.